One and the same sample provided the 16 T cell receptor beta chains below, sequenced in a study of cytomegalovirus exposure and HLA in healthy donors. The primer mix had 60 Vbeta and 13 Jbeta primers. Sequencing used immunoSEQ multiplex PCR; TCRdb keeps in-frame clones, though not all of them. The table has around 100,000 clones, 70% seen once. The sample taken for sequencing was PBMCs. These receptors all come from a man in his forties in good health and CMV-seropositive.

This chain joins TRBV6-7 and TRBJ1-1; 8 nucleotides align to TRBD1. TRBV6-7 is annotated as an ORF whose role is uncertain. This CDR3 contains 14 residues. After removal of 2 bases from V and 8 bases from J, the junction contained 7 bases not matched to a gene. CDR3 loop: CASSYADRGMEAFF. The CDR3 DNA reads TGTGCCAGCAGTTACGCAGACAGGGGCATGGAAGCTTTCTTT.

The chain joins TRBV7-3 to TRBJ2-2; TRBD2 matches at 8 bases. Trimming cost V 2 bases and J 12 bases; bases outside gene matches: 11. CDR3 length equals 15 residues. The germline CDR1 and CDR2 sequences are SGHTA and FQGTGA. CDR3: CASSLLYGEREQLFF. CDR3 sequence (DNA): TGTGCCAGCAGCTTATTGTATGGCGAGCGGGAGCAGCTGTTTTTT. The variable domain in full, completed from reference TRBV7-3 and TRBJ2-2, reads GAGVSQTPSNKVTEKGKYVELRCDPISGHTALYWYRQSLGQGPEFLIYFQGTGAADDSGLPNDRFFAVRPEGSVSTLKIQRTERGDSAVYLCASSLLYGEREQLFFGEGSRLTVL.

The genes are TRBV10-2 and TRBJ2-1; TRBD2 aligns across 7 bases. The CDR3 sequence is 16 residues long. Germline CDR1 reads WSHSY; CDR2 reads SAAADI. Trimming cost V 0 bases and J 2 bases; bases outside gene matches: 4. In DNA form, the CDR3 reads TGCGCCAGCAGTGAGTCAGGGCTAGCGGCCTACAATGAGCAGTTCTTC. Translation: CASSESGLAAYNEQFF.

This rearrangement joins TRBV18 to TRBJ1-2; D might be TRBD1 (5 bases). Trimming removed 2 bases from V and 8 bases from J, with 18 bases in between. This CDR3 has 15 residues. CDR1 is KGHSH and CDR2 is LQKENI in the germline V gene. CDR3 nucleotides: TGTGCCAGCTCACCATTGGCAGGGCGTCAGAGCGGCTACACCTTC. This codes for CASSPLAGRQSGYTF.

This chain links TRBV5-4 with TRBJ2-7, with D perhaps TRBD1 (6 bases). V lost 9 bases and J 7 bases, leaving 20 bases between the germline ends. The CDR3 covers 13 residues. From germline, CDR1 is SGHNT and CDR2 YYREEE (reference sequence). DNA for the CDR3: TGTGCCACCCGGACAGCCAACGGAGGAGAGCAGTACTTC. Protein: CATRTANGGEQYF.

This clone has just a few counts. The CDR3 sequence is CASSIPTSGRAGEQFF. CDR3 nucleotides: TGCGCCAGCAGCATACCAACTAGCGGGAGGGCTGGTGAGCAGTTCTTC. The V gene is TRBV5-1, the J gene TRBJ2-1; 13 bases match TRBD2. The CDR3 covers 16 residues. The V gene's germline CDR1 is SGHRS and CDR2 YFSETQ. The V and J ends lost 4 bases and 9 bases, in that order; junction bases with no gene match: 10.

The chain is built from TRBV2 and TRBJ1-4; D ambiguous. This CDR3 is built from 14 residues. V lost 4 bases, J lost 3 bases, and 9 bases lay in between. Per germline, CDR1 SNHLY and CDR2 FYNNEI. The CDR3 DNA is TGTGCCAGCAGTGGCGGGTCGGCTAATGAAAAACTGTTTTTT. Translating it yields CASSGGSANEKLFF.

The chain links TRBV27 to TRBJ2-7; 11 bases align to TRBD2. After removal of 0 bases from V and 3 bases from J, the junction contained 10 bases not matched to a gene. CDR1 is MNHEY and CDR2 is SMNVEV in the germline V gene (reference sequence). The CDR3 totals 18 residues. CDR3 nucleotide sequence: TGTGCCAGCAGTTTATCCCGATCCGGGACTAGCGGAAGCTACGAGCAGTACTTC. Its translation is CASSLSRSGTSGSYEQYF.

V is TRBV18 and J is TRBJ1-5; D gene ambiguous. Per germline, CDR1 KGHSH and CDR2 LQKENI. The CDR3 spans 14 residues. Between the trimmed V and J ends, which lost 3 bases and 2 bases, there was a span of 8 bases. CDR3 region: CASSPRGGNQPQHF. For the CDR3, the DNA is TGTGCCAGCTCACCGCGCGGGGGCAATCAGCCCCAGCATTTT.

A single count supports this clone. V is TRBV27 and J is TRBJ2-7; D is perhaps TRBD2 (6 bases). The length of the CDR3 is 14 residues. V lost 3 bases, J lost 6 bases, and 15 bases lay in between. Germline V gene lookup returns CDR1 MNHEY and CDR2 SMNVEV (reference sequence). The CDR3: CASSLPVLGGEQYF. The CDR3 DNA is TGTGCCAGCAGTTTGCCAGTCCTCGGGGGCGAGCAGTACTTC.

Here the CDR3 reads CASSVGSSPYEQYF. The DNA of the CDR3 is TGTGCCAGCAGCGTAGGATCTAGCCCCTACGAGCAGTACTTC. V is TRBV9 and J is TRBJ2-5, with a weak D call TRBD2 (5 bases). The J call is in doubt because the DNA end fits TRBJ2-7 better. The V gene's germline CDR1 is SGDLS and CDR2 YYNGEE. The CDR3 sequence is 14 residues long.

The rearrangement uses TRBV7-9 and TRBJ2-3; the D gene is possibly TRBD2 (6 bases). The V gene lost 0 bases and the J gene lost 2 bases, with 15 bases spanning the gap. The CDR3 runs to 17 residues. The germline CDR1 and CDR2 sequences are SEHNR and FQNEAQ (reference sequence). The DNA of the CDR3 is TGTGCCAGCAGCTTAGCGGTAGCGGTTTTTCTCACAGATACGCAGTATTTT. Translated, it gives CASSLAVAVFLTDTQYF.

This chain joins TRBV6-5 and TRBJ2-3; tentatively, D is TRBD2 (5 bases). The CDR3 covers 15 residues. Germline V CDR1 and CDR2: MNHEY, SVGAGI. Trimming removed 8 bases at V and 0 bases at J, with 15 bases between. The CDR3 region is CASGKGSTSTDTQYF. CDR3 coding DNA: TGTGCCAGCGGAAAAGGGAGTACTAGCACAGATACGCAGTATTTT.

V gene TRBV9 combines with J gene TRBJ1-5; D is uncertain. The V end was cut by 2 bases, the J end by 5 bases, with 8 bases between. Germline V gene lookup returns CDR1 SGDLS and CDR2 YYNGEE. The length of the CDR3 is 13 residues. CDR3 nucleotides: TGTGCCAGCAGCGTTACAGCAGATCAGCCCCAGCATTTT. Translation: CASSVTADQPQHF.

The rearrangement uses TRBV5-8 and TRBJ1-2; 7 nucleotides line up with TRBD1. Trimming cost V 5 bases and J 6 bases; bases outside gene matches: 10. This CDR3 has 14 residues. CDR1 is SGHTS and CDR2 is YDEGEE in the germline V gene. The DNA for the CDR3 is TGTGCCAGCAGTCGACGGACAGGAGCTAATGGCTACACCTTC. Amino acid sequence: CASSRRTGANGYTF. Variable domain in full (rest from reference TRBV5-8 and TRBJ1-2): EAGVTQSPTHLIKTRGQQATLRCSPISGHTSVYWYQQALGLGLQFLLWYDEGEERNRGNFPPRFSGRQFPNYSSELNVNALELEDSALYLCASSRRTGANGYTFGSGTRLTVV.

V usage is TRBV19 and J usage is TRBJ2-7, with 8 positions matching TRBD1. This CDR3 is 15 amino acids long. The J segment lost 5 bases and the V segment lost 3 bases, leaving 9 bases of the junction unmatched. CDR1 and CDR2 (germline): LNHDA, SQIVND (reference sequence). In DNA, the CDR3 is TGTGCCAGTAGTATTCGCGGCAGGGGGCTCGACGAGCAGTACTTC. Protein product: CASSIRGRGLDEQYF.